This T cell receptor beta chain is from a study of blood T cell repertoires in COVID-19 (dated by TCRdb to 2018 to 2020). Regarding the complete study: Samples covering the acute and convalescent phases of COVID-19 were provided by collaborators in the United States, Italy and Spain. The prospective study material was composed of cDNA or gDNA derived from T cells, B-cell-depleted T cells, or PBMCs. Subjects who had been exposed to COVID-19, were actively infected with it, or had recovered from it provided the deeply sampled blood TCRbeta repertoires that made up the dataset. The repertoires were released in a freely available public database intended as a resource for research on the immune response to SARS-CoV-2. Samples came from the ongoing ImmuneRACE study (first 160 participants) plus 1,254 subjects from 6 global collaborators. The sample metadata nearly always contained a de-identified subject ID, COVID-19 status, age in years and sex. HLA class I and class II types, where available, came from metadata supplied by the sample provider rather than from assay-based typing.

Study-level results and caveats: Clinical and demographic metadata were provided uncurated, with the amount varying by source and participant.

The immunoSEQ Assay, a bias-controlled multiplex PCR, was used to amplify TCRbeta CDR3 regions from genomic DNA. The study's processing was this. Within the assay, amplification of reference gene primers was used to estimate how many nucleated cells each sample contained. Sequence reads were collapsed and filtered to measure the absolute abundance of every unique TCRbeta CDR3 rearrangement. Productive Simpson clonality was computed per sample as the square root of Simpson's diversity index over productive rearrangements. TCRdb took this table from immuneACCESS and kept in-frame rearrangements with V and J called. Such tables lack part of the clones; where checked against another copy, unresolved V genes explain under half of the gap, and the rest is unexplained. The V and J calls and clone size come from that table; D and trimming were worked out from the DNA. The sample profile shows about 120,000 clones; 79% of them were found once. Approximately 35% of the sample belongs to the ten largest clones.

Ends trimmed: V by 3 bases, J by 4 bases; bases unmatched to a gene: 9. From the cysteine through the phenylalanine, the CDR3 covers 16 amino acids. CDR3 DNA is the only sequence kept; it has 48 bases, read in frame from the first base. For CDR1 and CDR2, the germline V gene lists SGHTA and FQGNSA. Each collaborating institution followed its own protocols to collect whole blood in K2EDTA tubes. Collaborator samples were shipped for TCRbeta analysis as frozen whole blood, isolated PBMCs, or DNA extracted from either sample type. Worth noting for this clone: The specificity of this receptor is unknown. No much larger clone exists at a distance of one base, and base qualities are not known.

The source material was peripheral blood. This TCR was recovered from a man aged 35-49 years with active or convalescent COVID-19. Here the chain combines TRBV7-2 and TRBJ1-3, and 7 junctional nucleotides match TRBD1. The DNA sequence is as follows: TGTGCCAGCAGCTTGCGAGTGACAGGGACCGGAAACACCATATATTTT. This gives the protein CASSLRVTGTGNTIYF.